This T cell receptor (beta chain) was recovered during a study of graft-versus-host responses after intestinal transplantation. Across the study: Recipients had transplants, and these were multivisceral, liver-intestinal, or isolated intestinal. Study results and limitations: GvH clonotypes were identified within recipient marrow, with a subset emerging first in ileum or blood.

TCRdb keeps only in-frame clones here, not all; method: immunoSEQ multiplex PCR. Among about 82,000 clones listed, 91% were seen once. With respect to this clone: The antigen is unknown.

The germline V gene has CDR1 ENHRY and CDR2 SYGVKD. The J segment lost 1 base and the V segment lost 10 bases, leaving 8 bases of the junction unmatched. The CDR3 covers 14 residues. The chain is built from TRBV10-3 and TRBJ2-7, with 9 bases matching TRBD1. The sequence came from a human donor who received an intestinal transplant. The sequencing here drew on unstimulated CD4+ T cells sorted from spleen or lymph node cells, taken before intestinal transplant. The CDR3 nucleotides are TGTGCCACCCGACAGGGGGGGAGTTCCTACGAGCAGTACTTC. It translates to CATRQGGSSYEQYF.